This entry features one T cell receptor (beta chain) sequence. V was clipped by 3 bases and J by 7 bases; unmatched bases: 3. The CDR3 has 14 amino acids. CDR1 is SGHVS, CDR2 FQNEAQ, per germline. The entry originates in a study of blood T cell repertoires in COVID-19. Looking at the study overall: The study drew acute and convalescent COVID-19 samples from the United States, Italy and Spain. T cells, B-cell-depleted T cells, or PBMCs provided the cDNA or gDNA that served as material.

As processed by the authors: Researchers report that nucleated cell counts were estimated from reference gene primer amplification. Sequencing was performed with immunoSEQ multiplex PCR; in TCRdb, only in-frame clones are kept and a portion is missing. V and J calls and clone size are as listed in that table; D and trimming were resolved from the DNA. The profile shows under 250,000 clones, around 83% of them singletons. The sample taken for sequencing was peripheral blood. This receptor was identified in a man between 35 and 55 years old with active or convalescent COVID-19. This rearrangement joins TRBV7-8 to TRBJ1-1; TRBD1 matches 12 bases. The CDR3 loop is CASSLGQGASEAFF. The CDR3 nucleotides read TGTGCCAGCAGCTTGGGACAGGGGGCGAGTGAAGCTTTCTTT.